This TCR beta chain emerged from a study of spatial heterogeneity in lung cancer. TCRdb ran MiXCR on the 5' RACE reads and lists one entry per CDR3 protein. The table includes over 25,000 distinct CDR3 sequences, roughly 7.4% detected once. The study, taken as a whole, reports: Counts that tracked tumor mutation counts were those of expanded intratumoral alpha and beta TCRs.

This clonotype was counted between two and nine times. Its antigen is still unknown. Time point reported: sample taken at primary tumor resection. The cohort: around 77 early-stage, untreated non-small cell lung cancer patients. The specimen comprised lung tumor tissue, sampled at surgery. This receptor was obtained from a male donor with early-stage non-small cell lung cancer.

The CDR3 loop is CSADRGAKDTQYF. For the CDR3, the DNA is TGCAGCGCGGACAGGGGTGCCAAAGATACGCAGTATTTT. The chain employs TRBV29-1 and TRBJ2-3; TRBD1 matches at 9 bases. CDR3 length: 13 residues. From germline, CDR1 is SQVTM and CDR2 ANQGSEA. Trimming removed 7 bases from V and 5 bases from J; junction bases left unmatched: 7.